The 29 T cell receptor gamma chains below were found in one sample sequenced in a study of Vδ1+ human thymocytes. Study-wide results and caveats: In the thymus, TRG and TRD repertoires looked highly polyclonal with Gaussian CDR3 lengths.

The template was reverse-transcribed extracted RNA. Multiplex PCR used pooled V-gene forward primers and a constant-region reverse primer to amplify CDR3s. TCRdb re-analyzed the multiplex PCR reads via CATT. Among 25,000 to 30,000 gamma-chain clones, roughly 20% were seen once, and the ten largest hold 1.8%. Antigens of these TCRs are unknown. The sample was Vdelta1+ gamma-delta thymocytes from the thymus. Specified subset: FACS-sorted CD3+ TCRalphabeta- TCRVdelta1+ TCRVdelta2- thymocytes. The receptors here all came from a boy under two years old who had congenital heart surgery.

Turning to this clone: Within the sample, other DNA sequences also encode this same CDR3. This sequence joins TRGV9 and TRGJ1 or TRGJ2. The length of the CDR3 is 14 residues. V lost 0 bases to trimming and J lost 4 bases; unmatched junction nucleotides: 6. CDR1 is GITISATS and CDR2 is ISYDGTV in the germline V gene (reference sequence). CDR3 protein: CALWEVQVYYKKLF. In nucleotides, the CDR3 is TGTGCCTTGTGGGAGGTGCAGGTATATTATAAGAAACTCTTT.

This clone came up a few times. Given a much more abundant clone one base away, this may be a read error. This sample includes further DNA sequences coding for the same CDR3. The rearrangement joins TRGV9 to TRGJP. The germline V gene has CDR1 GITISATS and CDR2 ISYDGTV (reference sequence). With 0 bases clipped from V and 7 bases from J, the junction kept 3 bases outside the gene matches. This CDR3 spans 16 amino acids. Here the CDR3 DNA reads TGTGCCTTGTGGGAGGTGCACGAGTTGGGCAAAAAAATCAAGGTATTT. This codes for CALWEVHELGKKIKVF.

The chain carries TRGV4 and TRGJP2. V dropped 4 bases and J dropped 11; count of bases not matched to a gene: 10. CDR1 and CDR2 from the germline V gene are EGSTGY and YDSYTSSV. This CDR3 has 13 residues. In nucleotides, the CDR3 is TGTGCCACCTGGGACGGGCCTGTGTGGATCAAGACGTTT. Protein sequence: CATWDGPVWIKTF.

This clone was recorded a few times. The chain combines TRGV4 with TRGJ1 or TRGJ2. The CDR3 consists of 12 residues. V shed 4 bases and J 12 bases; nucleotides not matched to a gene: 12. Germline V CDR1 and CDR2: EGSTGY, YDSYTSSV. CDR3 sequence: CATWEVGIRKLF. CDR3 coding DNA: TGTGCCACCTGGGAAGTTGGAATCAGGAAACTCTTT.

The V and J genes are TRGV3 and TRGJ1 or TRGJ2. The J segment lost 3 bases and the V segment lost 5 bases, leaving 4 bases of the junction unmatched. CDR3 size: 12 residues. Germline V gives CDR1 VTNTFY, CDR2 YDVSTARD (reference sequence). The CDR3 protein is CATWGCYYKKLF. As DNA, the CDR3 is TGTGCCACCTGGGGTTGTTATTATAAGAAACTCTTT.

The chain is built from TRGV4 and TRGJ1 or TRGJ2. CDR1 EGSTGY and CDR2 YDSYTSSV come from the germline V gene. The length of the CDR3 is 16 residues. Trimming took 1 base from V and 3 from J; bases not matched to a gene: 12. The CDR3 reads CATWDGSLGLYYKKLF. The CDR3 bases are TGTGCCACCTGGGATGGAAGTCTCGGACTTTATTATAAGAAACTCTTT.

The V call is TRGV5, the J call TRGJ1 or TRGJ2. Germline CDR1 reads VINAFY; CDR2 reads YDVSNSKD. J lost 9 bases, V lost 0 bases, and 11 bases had no gene match. CDR3 length: 14 amino acids. CDR3 sequence reads: CATWDRRNLSKKLF. CDR3 coding DNA: TGTGCCACCTGGGACAGGCGTAACTTGAGTAAGAAACTCTTT.

J is TRGJP and V is TRGV9. Germline CDR1 reads GITISATS; CDR2 reads ISYDGTV (reference sequence). The CDR3 runs to 18 residues. V lost 0 bases and J lost 7; bases outside the gene matches: 9. The CDR3 reads CALWEVHLEELGKKIKVF. CDR3 bases: TGTGCCTTGTGGGAGGTGCATTTAGAGGAGTTGGGCAAAAAAATCAAGGTATTT.

This chain uses TRGV9 with TRGJP1. The CDR3 contains 15 residues. The V and J ends lost 2 bases and 8 bases, in that order; junction bases with no gene match: 11. Germline CDR1 reads GITISATS; CDR2 reads ISYDGTV (reference sequence). DNA of the CDR3: TGTGCCTTGTGGGAGGCCCTCGCCGGAGGTTGGTTCAAGATATTT. It specifies CALWEALAGGWFKIF.

V is TRGV2 and J is TRGJ1 or TRGJ2. The CDR3 is 14 amino acids. V lost 0 bases, J lost 7 bases, and 9 bases stayed unmatched. The germline CDR1 and CDR2 sequences are EGSNGY and YDSYNSKV. The DNA for the CDR3 is TGTGCCACCTGGGACGGGCCCCAGGAATATAAGAAACTCTTT. Its translation is CATWDGPQEYKKLF.

V is TRGV2 and J is TRGJ1 or TRGJ2. The junction had 9 bases not matched to a gene; V was cut back by 4 bases and J by 3 bases. Germline lookup yields CDR1 EGSNGY and CDR2 YDSYNSKV. The CDR3 has 14 amino acids. CDR3 in amino acids: CATWDGHSYYKKLF. DNA of the CDR3: TGTGCCACCTGGGATGGGCACAGTTATTATAAGAAACTCTTT.

This sequence joins TRGV9 and TRGJ1 or TRGJ2. J gave up 8 bases and V 2 bases, and 6 bases lay outside the gene matches. The CDR3 loop spans 12 amino acids. CDR1 and CDR2 (germline): GITISATS, ISYDGTV (reference sequence). In nucleotides, the CDR3 is TGTGCCTTGTGGGAGGGAACAAATAAGAAACTCTTT. Residues: CALWEGTNKKLF.

This clone is medium-sized (0.01 to 0.1%) in the sample. Other DNA sequences in this specimen translate into the identical CDR3. The chain has TRGV5 and TRGJ1 or TRGJ2. The CDR3 is made up of 14 amino acids. Germline loops: CDR1 VINAFY, CDR2 YDVSNSKD. V lost 0 bases to trimming and J lost 0 bases; unmatched junction nucleotides: 2. The CDR3 reads CATWDRPNYYKKLF. For the CDR3, the DNA is TGTGCCACCTGGGACAGGCCGAATTATTATAAGAAACTCTTT.

This clone was seen more than once but under ten times. The junction departs from germline at one end; a sequencing error may be responsible. V usage is TRGV4 and J usage is TRGJ1 or TRGJ2. This CDR3 region has 10 residues. Germline CDR1 reads EGSTGY; CDR2 reads YDSYTSSV. CDR3 nucleotide sequence: TGTGCCGCCTGGGATGGGCAGAAACTCTTT. Translating gives CAAWDGQKLF.

This clone occurred a few times. The J gene is TRGJ1 or TRGJ2, the V gene TRGV3. The trim removed 4 bases at V and 3 bases at J, leaving 9 bases unmatched. The CDR3 spans 14 residues. Germline V gene lookup returns CDR1 VTNTFY and CDR2 YDVSTARD (reference sequence). Here the CDR3 DNA reads TGTGCCACCTGGGAGAAGTGCTCTTATTATAAGAAACTCTTT. Its protein is CATWEKCSYYKKLF.

The chain carries TRGV2 and TRGJ1 or TRGJ2. The germline CDR1 and CDR2 sequences are EGSNGY and YDSYNSKV. V lost 3 bases and J lost 2; bases outside the gene matches: 4. There are 13 residues in the CDR3. CDR3 residues: CATWDLHYYKKLF. The DNA of the CDR3 is TGTGCCACCTGGGACCTCCATTATTATAAGAAACTCTTT.

This chain links TRGV2 with TRGJ1 or TRGJ2. The CDR3 totals 15 residues. CDR1 and CDR2 (germline): EGSNGY, YDSYNSKV. Unmatched junction bases numbered 16, after V lost 4 bases and J lost 7 bases. CDR3 amino acids: CATWERLGLGYKKLF. The CDR3 DNA sequence: TGTGCCACCTGGGAGAGGTTGGGTTTGGGGTATAAGAAACTCTTT.

The sample holds a few counts of this clone. The chain employs TRGV3 and TRGJP1. Trimming cost V 5 bases and J 8 bases; bases outside gene matches: 5. The CDR3 is 12 residues long. The germline CDR1 and CDR2 sequences are VTNTFY and YDVSTARD (reference sequence). The CDR3 sequence: CATWGGGWFKIF. For the CDR3, the DNA is TGTGCCACCTGGGGGGGCGGTTGGTTCAAGATATTT.

By share, this clone ranks as medium-sized. The same CDR3 is also encoded by other DNA sequences in this sample. The rearrangement joins TRGV9 to TRGJP. CDR3 length equals 16 residues. The J segment lost 4 bases and the V segment lost 2 bases, leaving 2 bases of the junction unmatched. Germline V lookup: CDR1 GITISATS, CDR2 ISYDGTV (reference sequence). DNA for the CDR3: TGTGCCTTGTGGGAGGCCCAAGAGTTGGGCAAAAAAATCAAGGTATTT. Translated: CALWEAQELGKKIKVF.

Worth noting for this clone: This CDR3 is also generated by other DNA sequences in the sample. The chain couples TRGV9 to TRGJ1 or TRGJ2. CDR1 is GITISATS, CDR2 ISYDGTV, per germline (reference sequence). J was trimmed by 10 bases and V by 0 bases; bases with no gene match: 3. The CDR3 runs 11 residues. Written as DNA, the CDR3 is TGTGCCTTGTGGGAGGTGCTCAAGAAACTCTTT. Translating gives CALWEVLKKLF.

This clone was observed a few times. The chain joins TRGV9 to TRGJP1. CDR1 and CDR2 (germline): GITISATS, ISYDGTV (reference sequence). The CDR3 has 15 amino acids. The J segment lost 6 bases and the V segment lost 3 bases, leaving 10 bases of the junction unmatched. The CDR3 DNA reads as TGTGCCTTGTGGGAGCCTGTTTCGGCTGGTTGGTTCAAGATATTT. This gives the protein CALWEPVSAGWFKIF.

This clone appeared a few times. The rearrangement uses TRGV5 and TRGJ1 or TRGJ2. The CDR3 has 16 residues. The V gene's germline CDR1 is VINAFY and CDR2 YDVSNSKD. With V trimmed by 3 bases and J by 5 bases, 16 bases remained unmatched. The CDR3 reads CATWDPRGCSDYKKLF. As DNA, the CDR3 is TGTGCCACCTGGGACCCACGCGGGTGTTCGGATTATAAGAAACTCTTT.

Points on this clone: A much larger clonotype is one base distant, so this may be a read error. The genes are TRGV5 and TRGJ1 or TRGJ2. The CDR3 contains 14 residues. Per germline, CDR1 VINAFY and CDR2 YDVSNSKD. Losses at the gene ends were 3 bases for V and 3 bases for J; bases not matched to a gene: 8. The CDR3 sequence is CATWDGPLYYKKLF. CDR3 nucleotide sequence: TGTGCCACCTGGGACGGACCCCTTTATTATAAGAAACTCTTT.

Remarks on this clone: Other nucleotide sequences from this sample produce the same CDR3. The V call is TRGV9, the J call TRGJP. CDR1 is GITISATS, CDR2 ISYDGTV, per germline (reference sequence). V lost 3 bases to trimming and J lost 7 bases; unmatched junction nucleotides: 6. CDR3 size: 16 residues. The DNA of the CDR3 is TGTGCCTTGTGGGAGACTCAGGAGTTGGGCAAAAAAATCAAGGTATTT. This translates into CALWETQELGKKIKVF.

The J gene is TRGJP1, the V gene TRGV8. Trimming at V came to 3 bases and at J to 3 bases, leaving 7 bases not matched to a gene. CDR3 size: 15 residues. Germline V CDR1 and CDR2: VENAVY, YDSYNSRV. The CDR3 region is CATWDLMATGWFKIF. The CDR3 region has the DNA TGTGCCACCTGGGATTTGATGGCCACTGGTTGGTTCAAGATATTT.

With regard to this clone: Germline is not matched at one junction end, which may reflect a read error. The same CDR3 also results from other DNA sequences found in this sample. The chain couples TRGV9 to TRGJ1 or TRGJ2. This CDR3 region has 14 residues. Germline CDR1 reads GITISATS; CDR2 reads ISYDGTV (reference sequence). This CDR3 reads CALWDICRGYKKLF. The DNA of the CDR3 is TGCGCCTTGTGGGACATTTGCCGTGGTTATAAGAAACTCTTT.

V is TRGV9 and J is TRGJ1 or TRGJ2. With 2 bases clipped from V and 2 bases from J, the junction kept 9 bases outside the gene matches. CDR1 is GITISATS and CDR2 is ISYDGTV in the germline V gene (reference sequence). The CDR3 extends over 15 amino acids. In nucleotides, the CDR3 is TGTGCCTTGTGGGAGGAAAAAGAAGATTATTATAAGAAACTCTTT. Its protein is CALWEEKEDYYKKLF.

This clone was counted a few times. The chain is built from TRGV9 and TRGJ1 or TRGJ2. This CDR3 comprises 13 residues. V shed 0 bases, J shed 8 bases, and the junction held 7 bases outside the gene matches. The germline CDR1 and CDR2 sequences are GITISATS and ISYDGTV (reference sequence). The CDR3 nucleotides are TGTGCCTTGTGGGAGGTGGGACCGAATAAGAAACTCTTT. It translates to CALWEVGPNKKLF.

This clone appeared a few times. The chain links TRGV9 to TRGJ1 or TRGJ2. CDR1 and CDR2 (germline): GITISATS, ISYDGTV (reference sequence). Losses at the gene ends were 1 base for V and 12 bases for J; bases not matched to a gene: 9. The CDR3 has 12 residues. This CDR3 reads CALWEVEPGKLF. CDR3 bases: TGTGCCTTGTGGGAGGTTGAGCCGGGGAAACTCTTT.